This T cell receptor (beta chain) was profiled in a study of CXCR3-negative and CXCR3-positive naive CD8 T cells. Researchers prepared the TRB cDNA libraries using 5' RACE with UMI labels. TCRdb processed the 5' RACE reads again and assigns one entry to each CDR3 protein, with no DNA. Its table lists more than 40,000 distinct CDR3 sequences. Comment on this clonotype: The target antigen is unknown.

CD45RO-CCR7+CD27+CD95- marked naive CD8+ T cells. Overall study results and limits: Researchers reported similar TRBV-TRBJ usage in naive CXCR3-negative and CXCR3-positive cells, though memory differed. With surface CD5 comparable between naive subsets, TCR strength was estimated using properties derived from the TRB CDR3.

In germline, CDR1 is MDHEN, CDR2 SYDVKM. This CDR3 contains 18 residues. Source material: naive CXCR3- CD8+ T cells from blood. Subset given: CD45RO-CCR7+CD27+CD95- naive CD8+ T cells lacking CXCR3 (TNR3-). This sequence joins TRBV28 and TRBJ2-1; TCRdb gives TRBD1 as the D gene, but with no DNA this cannot be confirmed. The clonotype originates from a human donor in good health. Some clones in this sample may be carry-over from other donors' samples. This chain's CDR3 is CASSTPDRRIEGHNEQFF.